Below, 32 T cell receptor beta chains from the same sample are listed, as sequenced in a study of OX40 agonist ivuxolimab in advanced cancers. The protocol was immunoSEQ multiplex PCR, while the TCRdb copy is restricted to in-frame clones and leaves out a portion. Found here are 75,000 to 80,000 clones, around 86% of them singletons; the top ten hold 5.5% to 8%. The material was CD4+ or CD8+ T cells sorted from blood, obtained in a trial of the OX40 agonist ivuxolimab. These receptors all come from an adult with an advanced solid tumor such as melanoma, head and neck, liver or kidney cancer.

The rearrangement links TRBV9 to TRBJ2-1, with TRBD1 matching 8 bases. CDR1 and CDR2 (germline): SGDLS, YYNGEE. CDR3 length equals 15 residues. V lost 0 bases, J lost 6 bases, and 5 bases stayed unmatched. The CDR3: CASSVGVTGGNEQFF. CDR3 sequence (DNA): TGTGCCAGCAGCGTAGGGGTAACAGGGGGCAATGAGCAGTTCTTC.

The chain recombines TRBV19 with TRBJ1-5; maybe TRBD1 (5 bases). The CDR3 is 16 amino acids. V gave up 5 bases and J gave up 7 bases, with 21 bases separating them. Germline loops: CDR1 LNHDA, CDR2 SQIVND (reference sequence). CDR3 loop: CASSRRGAAQGQPQHF. The DNA of the CDR3 is TGTGCCAGTAGTCGCAGAGGGGCCGCCCAGGGACAGCCCCAGCATTTT.

V usage is TRBV5-1 and J usage is TRBJ2-2; a weak D match, TRBD1 (5 bases). The CDR3 runs 14 residues. Germline lookup yields CDR1 SGHRS and CDR2 YFSETQ. V dropped 2 bases and J dropped 6 bases, with 11 bases sitting between them. CDR3 nucleotide sequence: TGCGCCAGCAGCTTTGCCCAGGGTGCCGGGGAGCTGTTTTTT. The encoded protein is CASSFAQGAGELFF.

The J gene is TRBJ2-7, the V gene TRBV5-6; 8 positions agree with TRBD2. Germline V gives CDR1 SGHDT, CDR2 YYEEEE. V lost 2 bases to trimming and J lost 4 bases; unmatched junction nucleotides: 5. The CDR3 is 14 residues long. The CDR3 DNA follows: TGTGCCAGCAGCTTTCGAGCGGGAGAGTACGAGCAGTACTTC. This translates into CASSFRAGEYEQYF.

V and J are TRBV29-1 and TRBJ2-1; 8 bases line up with TRBD2. The CDR3 totals 14 residues. V lost 3 bases, J lost 7 bases, and 8 bases stayed unmatched. From germline, CDR1 is SQVTM and CDR2 ANQGSEA. The CDR3 region is CSVDPGGPRNEQFF. CDR3 in DNA: TGCAGCGTTGATCCGGGGGGGCCGAGGAATGAGCAGTTCTTC.

The rearrangement uses TRBV7-9 and TRBJ1-2; no reliable D call. The CDR3 extends over 12 amino acids. Germline CDR1 and CDR2: SEHNR and FQNEAQ (reference sequence). V was shortened by 1 base and J by 8 bases, with 8 bases between the two germline ends. The CDR3 sequence: CASSLDMNGYTF. CDR3 nucleotide sequence: TGTGCCAGCAGCTTAGACATGAACGGCTACACCTTC.

The chain is built from TRBV15 and TRBJ2-5; D is tentatively TRBD1 or TRBD2 (5 bases each). Germline CDR1 reads LNHNV; CDR2 reads YYDKDF (reference sequence). This CDR3 is 15 amino acids long. V lost 4 bases, J lost 5 bases, and 17 bases lay in between. This CDR3 is CATSTEGTARETQYF. CDR3 nucleotides: TGTGCCACCAGCACAGAGGGGACGGCTCGCGAGACCCAGTACTTC.

The rearrangement uses TRBV27 and TRBJ2-1; possibly TRBD2 for D (6 bases). This CDR3 region has 15 residues. The V gene's germline CDR1 is MNHEY and CDR2 SMNVEV (reference sequence). V was trimmed by 2 bases and J by 6 bases, leaving 14 bases between them. The CDR3 coding sequence is TGTGCCAGCAGTTTAAGGAGGGGCGAAGGCAATGAGCAGTTCTTC. It is translated as CASSLRRGEGNEQFF.

This rearrangement joins TRBV5-1 to TRBJ1-6, with 7 bases fitting TRBD1. The V segment lost 3 bases and the J segment 7 bases; nucleotides outside the gene matches: 7. In germline, CDR1 is SGHRS, CDR2 YFSETQ. The CDR3 extends over 15 amino acids. CDR3 in amino acids: CASSSTGDSNSPLHF. In DNA, the CDR3 is TGCGCCAGCAGCTCCACAGGGGACTCAAATTCACCCCTCCACTTT.

The rearrangement joins TRBV27 to TRBJ1-5; 7 bases map to TRBD1. The CDR3 extends over 15 amino acids. V dropped 5 bases and J dropped 3; count of bases not matched to a gene: 7. The V gene's germline CDR1 is MNHEY and CDR2 SMNVEV (reference sequence). CDR3 sequence: CASSPRQGLNQPQHF. For the CDR3, the DNA is TGTGCCAGCAGTCCCCGACAGGGACTCAATCAGCCCCAGCATTTT.

This chain uses TRBV4-3 with TRBJ1-1; 8 bases line up with TRBD1. The CDR3 runs to 14 residues. The ends lost 4 bases at V and 2 bases at J; junction bases unmatched: 3. The V gene's germline CDR1 is LGHNA and CDR2 YSLEER. The CDR3 DNA reads TGCGCCAGCAGCCTGACAGGGGTAAACACTGAAGCTTTCTTT. Its translation is CASSLTGVNTEAFF.

The chain carries TRBV2 and TRBJ1-4, with D hard to call. The germline V gene has CDR1 SNHLY and CDR2 FYNNEI. The CDR3 has 14 residues. V lost 6 bases to trimming and J lost 7 bases, with 15 bases between them. The CDR3, as DNA: TGTGCCAGCAGCGCTCTCCTCAGCCGTGAAAAACTGTTTTTT. Amino acid sequence: CASSALLSREKLFF.

This clone occurred once. The genes are TRBV10-3 and TRBJ2-3, with D tentatively TRBD2 (6 bases). Per the germline V gene, CDR1 is ENHRY and CDR2 is SYGVKD. The CDR3 is made up of 14 amino acids. The V and J ends lost 4 bases and 2 bases respectively, with 10 bases between them. The CDR3 is CAISAGTPTDTQYF. The CDR3 bases are TGTGCCATCAGTGCTGGGACTCCCACAGATACGCAGTATTTT.

The chain has TRBV28 and TRBJ2-2; TRBD1 is a possible D gene (6 bases). The germline V gene has CDR1 MDHEN and CDR2 SYDVKM. The CDR3 loop spans 16 amino acids. Deletions cut 6 bases from V and 1 base from J, with 15 bases between. The DNA of the CDR3 is TGTGCCAGCAGACCCCGAGGGGGAAGGAACACCGGGGAGCTGTTTTTT. This gives the protein CASRPRGGRNTGELFF.

This rearrangement joins TRBV6-1 to TRBJ1-3; D is undetermined. V was pared by 2 bases and J by 8 bases, with 16 bases between. Germline V gene lookup returns CDR1 MNHNS and CDR2 SASEGT. The length of the CDR3 is 15 residues. The CDR3 loop is CASSERPGSRDTIYF. In nucleotides, the CDR3 is TGTGCCAGCAGTGAAAGGCCAGGCTCCCGGGACACCATATATTTT.

J is TRBJ2-1 and V is TRBV11-2, with D possibly being TRBD2 (6 bases). The CDR3 loop spans 16 amino acids. Germline assignment: CDR1 SGHAT and CDR2 FQNNGV. The V end was cut by 1 base, the J end by 6 bases, with 16 bases between. CDR3 protein: CASSLVGGPRSNEQFF. Here the CDR3 DNA reads TGTGCCAGCAGCTTAGTTGGAGGGCCAAGGAGCAATGAGCAGTTCTTC.

This clone turned up a few times. The rearrangement joins TRBV5-1 to TRBJ2-3; 7 bases match TRBD1. The germline V gene encodes CDR1 SGHRS and CDR2 YFSETQ. The ends lost 0 bases at V and 5 bases at J; junction bases unmatched: 9. This CDR3 has 16 amino acids. Here the CDR3 reads CASSLVFRGQGDTQYF. The CDR3 DNA is TGCGCCAGCAGCTTGGTTTTTAGGGGGCAAGGAGATACGCAGTATTTT.

This clone appeared a single time. The chain carries TRBV29-1 and TRBJ2-2; D unclear. CDR3 length equals 14 residues. CDR1 and CDR2 (germline): SQVTM, ANQGSEA. V lost 7 bases, J lost 3 bases, and 15 bases lay in between. Here the CDR3 reads CSAMTLADTGELFF. The CDR3 region has the DNA TGCAGCGCCATGACCCTTGCCGACACCGGGGAGCTGTTTTTT.

The chain joins TRBV6-5 to TRBJ1-1; tentative D call: TRBD1 (6 bases). The CDR3 spans 14 residues. CDR1 is MNHEY, CDR2 SVGAGI, per germline. Trimming pared 5 bases from V and 2 bases from J, leaving 12 bases between. CDR3 residues: CASSTKTGNTEAFF. CDR3 nucleotide sequence: TGTGCCAGCAGTACCAAGACAGGAAACACTGAAGCTTTCTTT.

This clone was seen once. This sequence joins TRBV16 and TRBJ2-1, with a possible D match to TRBD2 (7 bases). Looked up from germline, CDR1 is KGHSY and CDR2 is FQNENV. Trimming stripped 1 base from V and 5 bases from J, with 12 bases between. This CDR3 contains 15 residues. As DNA, the CDR3 is TGTGCCAGCAGCCAATTCGGGGGGCCCAACAATGAGCAGTTCTTC. It codes for CASSQFGGPNNEQFF.

The V gene is TRBV12-5, the J gene TRBJ2-7; D not certain. V dropped 3 bases and J dropped 2 bases, with 11 bases sitting between them. CDR3 size: 14 residues. Germline CDR1 is LGHNT and CDR2 is FRNRAP. The CDR3 bases are TGTGCTAGTGGTTTCAACGGGCCACCCTACGAGCAGTACTTC. It is translated as CASGFNGPPYEQYF.

This chain links TRBV6-5 with TRBJ1-1, with D unclear. Between the trimmed V and J ends, which lost 6 bases and 3 bases, there was a span of 2 bases. CDR1 is MNHEY and CDR2 is SVGAGI in the germline V gene. The CDR3 has 10 amino acids. CDR3 amino acids: CASSHTEAFF. The CDR3 DNA sequence: TGTGCCAGCAGCCACACTGAAGCTTTCTTT.

This sequence joins TRBV19 and TRBJ1-1, with D possibly TRBD1 on 6 matching bases. V gave up 6 bases and J gave up 1 base, with 15 bases separating them. Germline V CDR1 and CDR2: LNHDA, SQIVND (reference sequence). CDR3 size: 15 residues. CDR3 sequence: CASRREQGPNTEAFF. For the CDR3, the DNA is TGTGCCAGTAGAAGGGAACAGGGCCCGAACACTGAAGCTTTCTTT.

The chain recombines TRBV2 with TRBJ1-1; TRBD1 might be the D (5 bases). The V gene lost 6 bases and the J gene lost 0 bases, with 14 bases spanning the gap. The CDR3 has 15 residues. CDR1 SNHLY and CDR2 FYNNEI come from the germline V gene. In DNA, the CDR3 is TGTGCCAGCAGCTGGGGCAGTCCGGTGAACACTGAAGCTTTCTTT. It specifies CASSWGSPVNTEAFF.

This chain connects TRBV19 to TRBJ1-5; 7 bases match TRBD1. Germline-derived CDR1 and CDR2 are LNHDA and SQIVND (reference sequence). Trimming cost V 5 bases and J 4 bases; bases outside gene matches: 11. CDR3 length: 16 residues. CDR3 in DNA: TGTGCCAGTAGTCCTAGAGAACAGGGGAGGAATCAGCCCCAGCATTTT. Residues: CASSPREQGRNQPQHF.

The chain employs TRBV28 and TRBJ2-7; unclear D gene. From germline, CDR1 is MDHEN and CDR2 SYDVKM. This CDR3 has 12 residues. The ends were cut back, 2 bases at V and 4 bases at J, with 6 bases in the middle. The CDR3 region is CASSLKVYEQYF. In nucleotides, the CDR3 is TGTGCCAGCAGTTTAAAGGTGTACGAGCAGTACTTC. The full variable domain, rest sourced from reference TRBV28 and TRBJ2-7, is DVKVTQSSRYLVKRTGEKVFLECVQDMDHENMFWYRQDPGLGLRLIYFSYDVKMKEKGDIPEGYSVSREKKERFSLILESASTNQTSMYLCASSLKVYEQYFGPGTRLTVT.

This chain uses TRBV30 with TRBJ2-1; 11 bases line up with TRBD2. The V gene end was trimmed by 0 bases and the J gene end by 2 bases; junction bases not matched to a gene: 12. This CDR3 contains 19 residues. Germline-derived CDR1 and CDR2 are GTSNPN and SVGIG (reference sequence). The CDR3 protein is CAWSVPRLAGGGTYNEQFF. CDR3 nucleotide sequence: TGTGCCTGGAGTGTACCTCGGCTAGCGGGAGGTGGGACCTACAATGAGCAGTTCTTC.

The J gene is TRBJ2-1, the V gene TRBV5-4, with 14 nucleotides matching TRBD2. V shed 4 bases, J shed 6 bases, and the junction held 9 bases outside the gene matches. The CDR3 is made up of 17 amino acids. Germline V gene data show CDR1 as SGHNT and CDR2 as YYREEE (reference sequence). DNA of the CDR3: TGTGCCAGCAGCGGCGGGACTAGCGGGAGCGGAAGCAATGAGCAGTTCTTC. Protein: CASSGGTSGSGSNEQFF.

The chain employs TRBV2 and TRBJ1-5; the D gene is possibly TRBD1 (5 bases). The CDR3 runs to 13 residues. CDR1 and CDR2 (germline): SNHLY, FYNNEI. V was trimmed by 7 bases and J by 5 bases, leaving 12 bases between them. DNA for the CDR3: TGTGCCAGCATCCGGGGGAGCGATCAGCCCCAGCATTTT. Its translation: CASIRGSDQPQHF.

The chain carries TRBV9 and TRBJ1-1, with TRBD1 as a possible D gene (6 bases). In germline, CDR1 is SGDLS, CDR2 YYNGEE. The ends were cut back, 0 bases at V and 5 bases at J, with 11 bases in the middle. The CDR3 extends over 14 amino acids. The CDR3 region has the DNA TGTGCCAGCAGCGTAGGAACAGGGTGGACTGAAGCTTTCTTT. Translating it yields CASSVGTGWTEAFF.

The chain uses TRBV4-3 and TRBJ2-2, with 10 bases fitting TRBD2. Germline V lookup: CDR1 LGHNA, CDR2 YSLEER. V shed 1 base and J 0 bases; nucleotides not matched to a gene: 8. CDR3 length: 19 amino acids. The CDR3 region has the DNA TGCGCCAGCAGCCAAGGGACTAGCGGACAGTTCGCGAACACCGGGGAGCTGTTTTTT. Residues: CASSQGTSGQFANTGELFF.

This sequence joins TRBV5-1 and TRBJ2-2; 8 bases are a match to TRBD1. With V trimmed by 0 bases and J by 3 bases, 7 bases remained unmatched. Per the germline V gene, CDR1 is SGHRS and CDR2 is YFSETQ. The length of the CDR3 is 17 residues. The CDR3 sequence: CASSLDGQGGYTGELFF. CDR3 DNA: TGCGCCAGCAGCTTGGATGGACAGGGAGGATACACCGGGGAGCTGTTTTTT. Supplemented by reference TRBV5-1 and TRBJ2-2, the full variable domain reads KAGVTQTPRYLIKTRGQQVTLSCSPISGHRSVSWYQQTPGQGLQFLFEYFSETQRNKGNFPGRFSGRQFSNSRSEMNVSTLELGDSALYLCASSLDGQGGYTGELFFGEGSRLTVL.